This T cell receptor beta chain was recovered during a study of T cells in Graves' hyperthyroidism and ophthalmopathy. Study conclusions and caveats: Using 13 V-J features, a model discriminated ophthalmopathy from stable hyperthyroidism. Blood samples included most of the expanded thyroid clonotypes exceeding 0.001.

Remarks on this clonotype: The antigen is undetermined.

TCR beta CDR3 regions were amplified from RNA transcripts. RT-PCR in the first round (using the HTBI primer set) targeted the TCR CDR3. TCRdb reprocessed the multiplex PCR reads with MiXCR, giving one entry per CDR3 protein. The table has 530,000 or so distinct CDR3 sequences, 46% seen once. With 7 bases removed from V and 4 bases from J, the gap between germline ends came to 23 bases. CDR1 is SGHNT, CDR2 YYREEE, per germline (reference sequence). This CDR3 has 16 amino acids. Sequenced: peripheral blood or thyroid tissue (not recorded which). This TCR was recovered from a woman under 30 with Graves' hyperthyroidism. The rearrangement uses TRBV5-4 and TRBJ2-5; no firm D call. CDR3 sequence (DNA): TGTGCCAGCGTTTTGGACCCTAACTTTCCACCAGAGACCCAGTACTTC. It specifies CASVLDPNFPPETQYF. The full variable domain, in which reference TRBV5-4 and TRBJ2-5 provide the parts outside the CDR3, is ETGVTQSPTHLIKTRGQQVTLRCSSQSGHNTVSWYQQALGQGPQFIFQYYREEENGRGNFPPRFSGLQFPNYSSELNVNALELDDSALYLCASVLDPNFPPETQYFGPGTRLLVL.